Following are 6 T cell receptor beta chains from one sample sequenced in a study of Tregs in tolerant kidney transplant recipients. Their recognized antigens are unknown. TCRdb keeps only in-frame clones here, not all; method: immunoSEQ multiplex PCR. The sample lists approximately 1,800 clones; roughly 68% were seen once. Sequences were obtained from CD8+ T cells from blood cultured with allogeneic cells. The source is a human donor in good health.

This sequence joins TRBV7-6 and TRBJ1-3; D call uncertain. The V end was cut by 1 base, the J end by 4 bases, with 11 bases between. The CDR3 extends over 15 amino acids. In germline, CDR1 is SGHVS, CDR2 FNYEAQ. CDR3 DNA sequence: TGTGCCAGCAGCTTAGACCCCGGCTCAGGAAACACCATATATTTT. Its translation is CASSLDPGSGNTIYF.

V usage is TRBV29-1 and J usage is TRBJ2-1, with 8 bases matching TRBD2. CDR3 length: 14 amino acids. From germline, CDR1 is SQVTM and CDR2 ANQGSEA. Trimming took 2 bases from V and 4 from J; bases not matched to a gene: 4. CDR3 amino acids: CSVEQGLGYNEQFF. In nucleotides, the CDR3 is TGCAGCGTTGAACAGGGACTAGGTTACAATGAGCAGTTCTTC.

This rearrangement joins TRBV6-5 to TRBJ1-1; D possibly corresponds to TRBD1 (5 bases). Germline CDR1 and CDR2: MNHEY and SVGAGI. This CDR3 has 14 amino acids. Trimming stripped 2 bases from V and 0 bases from J, with 7 bases between. Here the CDR3 reads CASSYGGVNTEAFF. Here the CDR3 DNA reads TGTGCCAGCAGTTACGGGGGGGTGAACACTGAAGCTTTCTTT.

The chain carries TRBV2 and TRBJ2-7; TRBD1 is a possible D gene (5 bases). CDR3 length: 11 amino acids. V dropped 5 bases and J dropped 5 bases, with 7 bases sitting between them. The germline V gene has CDR1 SNHLY and CDR2 FYNNEI. The CDR3 region has the DNA TGTGCCAGCAGTCAGGGTAACGAGCAGTACTTC. Translation gives CASSQGNEQYF.

This clone turned up a few times. This chain uses TRBV5-1 with TRBJ1-2; 7 bases match TRBD1. The germline V gene has CDR1 SGHRS and CDR2 YFSETQ. V dropped 1 base and J dropped 2; count of bases not matched to a gene: 14. The CDR3 runs to 18 residues. The CDR3: CASSLSDDRERGNYGYTF. DNA for the CDR3: TGCGCCAGCAGCTTGTCCGACGACAGGGAGCGAGGCAACTATGGCTACACCTTC.

This clone was detected a few times. CDR3 DNA: TGTGCCAGCAGCGGTCCAAACGAGCAGTACTTC. It translates to CASSGPNEQYF. The V and J genes are TRBV7-9 and TRBJ2-7; no reliable D call. Germline-derived CDR1 and CDR2 are SEHNR and FQNEAQ (reference sequence). V was trimmed by 5 bases and J by 5 bases, leaving 7 bases between them. The CDR3 loop spans 11 amino acids.